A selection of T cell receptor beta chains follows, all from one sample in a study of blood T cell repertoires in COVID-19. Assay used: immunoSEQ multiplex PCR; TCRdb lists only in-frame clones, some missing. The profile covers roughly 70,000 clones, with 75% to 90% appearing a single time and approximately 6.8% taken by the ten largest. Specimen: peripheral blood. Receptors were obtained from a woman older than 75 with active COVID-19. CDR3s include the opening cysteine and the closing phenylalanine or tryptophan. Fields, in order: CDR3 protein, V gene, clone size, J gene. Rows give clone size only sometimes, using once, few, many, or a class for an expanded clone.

cdr3_aa: CASSPRTSGRDEQFF
v_call: TRBV7-2
clone_size: once
j_call: TRBJ2-1

cdr3_aa: CASSPTGTAATNEKLFF
v_call: TRBV28
clone_size: .
j_call: TRBJ1-4

cdr3_aa: CASSLEGAAYNEQFF
v_call: TRBV7-9
clone_size: .
j_call: TRBJ2-1

cdr3_aa: CASSIIRGYQETQYF
v_call: TRBV7-2
clone_size: .
j_call: TRBJ2-5

cdr3_aa: CASSLDSEYQPQHF
v_call: TRBV28
clone_size: .
j_call: TRBJ1-5

cdr3_aa: CASKISENTGELFF
v_call: TRBV2
clone_size: .
j_call: TRBJ2-2

cdr3_aa: CASSSTGSDTGELFF
v_call: TRBV5-1
clone_size: .
j_call: TRBJ2-2

cdr3_aa: CASSYSGSYTGELFF
v_call: TRBV6-5
clone_size: .
j_call: TRBJ2-2

cdr3_aa: CAWGEYNEQFF
v_call: TRBV30
clone_size: .
j_call: TRBJ2-1

cdr3_aa: CASSYWGRVHTGELFF
v_call: TRBV6-5
clone_size: once
j_call: TRBJ2-2

cdr3_aa: CASSYRANTEAFF
v_call: TRBV19
clone_size: .
j_call: TRBJ1-1

cdr3_aa: CASSWVGGDNQPQHF
v_call: TRBV6-5
clone_size: .
j_call: TRBJ1-5

cdr3_aa: CASSNYRASRYGYTF
v_call: TRBV2
clone_size: few
j_call: TRBJ1-2

cdr3_aa: CASTRVRSNQPQHF
v_call: TRBV2
clone_size: few
j_call: TRBJ1-5

cdr3_aa: CASKSGLSTDTQYF
v_call: TRBV19
clone_size: .
j_call: TRBJ2-3

cdr3_aa: CASSITAATTSTDTQYF
v_call: TRBV19
clone_size: once
j_call: TRBJ2-3

cdr3_aa: CASSLEAGEEQYF
v_call: TRBV7-6
clone_size: .
j_call: TRBJ2-7

cdr3_aa: CASSPVSRRSYNEQFF
v_call: TRBV9
clone_size: .
j_call: TRBJ2-1

cdr3_aa: CASSFLSYNEQFF
v_call: TRBV28
clone_size: .
j_call: TRBJ2-1

cdr3_aa: CASATGQKYEQYF
v_call: TRBV5-1
clone_size: .
j_call: TRBJ2-7

cdr3_aa: CASRQGSWADTQYF
v_call: TRBV6-5
clone_size: .
j_call: TRBJ2-3

cdr3_aa: CASSGGTGGDYEQYF
v_call: TRBV5-1
clone_size: once
j_call: TRBJ2-7

cdr3_aa: CAISESSNRGRVTQYF
v_call: TRBV10-3
clone_size: .
j_call: TRBJ2-5

cdr3_aa: CASSVQGTIQGEAFF
v_call: TRBV9
clone_size: .
j_call: TRBJ1-1

cdr3_aa: CASNLRQTNEKLFF
v_call: TRBV6-5
clone_size: .
j_call: TRBJ1-4

cdr3_aa: CASREQSLRSGNTIYF
v_call: TRBV6-1
clone_size: .
j_call: TRBJ1-3

cdr3_aa: CASTGLADNTGELFF
v_call: TRBV18
clone_size: .
j_call: TRBJ2-2

cdr3_aa: CATKIAGRGYEQYF
v_call: TRBV2
clone_size: .
j_call: TRBJ2-7

cdr3_aa: CAIGLPEETQYF
v_call: TRBV19
clone_size: .
j_call: TRBJ2-5

cdr3_aa: CASSPGTGGARNIQYF
v_call: TRBV5-4
clone_size: .
j_call: TRBJ2-4

cdr3_aa: CASSTDRSGELFF
v_call: TRBV12-3/TRBV12-4
clone_size: .
j_call: TRBJ2-2

cdr3_aa: CASSPGSGSSYEQYF
v_call: TRBV5-1
clone_size: once
j_call: TRBJ2-7

cdr3_aa: CASSLGLVGADTQYF
v_call: TRBV7-9
clone_size: .
j_call: TRBJ2-3

cdr3_aa: CSVVDRFTDTQYF
v_call: TRBV29-1
clone_size: .
j_call: TRBJ2-3

cdr3_aa: CASSPRGFRDTQYF
v_call: TRBV5-4
clone_size: .
j_call: TRBJ2-3

cdr3_aa: CAISVNSPFNTGELFF
v_call: TRBV10-3
clone_size: .
j_call: TRBJ2-2

cdr3_aa: CATSDPRDRVGDEQYF
v_call: TRBV24-1
clone_size: .
j_call: TRBJ2-7

cdr3_aa: CASSQEASGTQETQYF
v_call: TRBV4-2
clone_size: .
j_call: TRBJ2-5

cdr3_aa: CASSGTGGETQYF
v_call: TRBV12-3/TRBV12-4
clone_size: .
j_call: TRBJ2-5

cdr3_aa: CASSLVKNTGELFF
v_call: TRBV7-9
clone_size: .
j_call: TRBJ2-2

cdr3_aa: CASSPGLISSRNAYEQYF
v_call: TRBV18
clone_size: .
j_call: TRBJ2-7

cdr3_aa: CASSLDRAGTGELFF
v_call: TRBV7-2
clone_size: once
j_call: TRBJ2-2

cdr3_aa: CAWARQGVGTQYF
v_call: TRBV30
clone_size: .
j_call: TRBJ2-5

cdr3_aa: CASSYPGTAAYGYTF
v_call: TRBV6-2/TRBV6-3
clone_size: .
j_call: TRBJ1-2

cdr3_aa: CASRVTSGAYEQYF
v_call: TRBV2
clone_size: once
j_call: TRBJ2-7

cdr3_aa: CASTPPGSNQPQHF
v_call: TRBV28
clone_size: .
j_call: TRBJ1-5